This is a list of T cell receptor beta chains from one sample in a study of cytomegalovirus exposure and HLA in healthy donors. Method: immunoSEQ multiplex PCR; TCRdb's copy keeps in-frame clones and lacks some. This sample has over 150,000 clones, with 86% found just once. Input material: PBMCs. The receptors derive from a man in his late teens or twenties in good health and CMV-seropositive. The CDR3 runs from the conserved cysteine through the conserved F or W. D genes are given only for firm matches. Some rows mark clone size as missing; the rest say once, few, many or name a class of expanded clone.

abundance: NA
j_gene: TRBJ1-2
v_gene: TRBV29-1
d_gene: TRBD1
CDR3nt: TGCAGCGTTGACGGGACAGGGGGGGGCTACACCTTC
CDR3aa: CSVDGTGGGYTF

abundance: NA
j_gene: TRBJ1-1
v_gene: TRBV5-1
d_gene: NA
CDR3nt: TGCGCCAGCAGCTTACCACAGGGGAACACTGAAGCTTTCTTT
CDR3aa: CASSLPQGNTEAFF

abundance: NA
j_gene: TRBJ1-1
v_gene: TRBV19
d_gene: TRBD1
CDR3nt: TGTGCCAGTAGTATAAGGGGACAGCGGAACACTGAAGCTTTCTTT
CDR3aa: CASSIRGQRNTEAFF

abundance: NA
j_gene: TRBJ1-5
v_gene: TRBV7-2
d_gene: NA
CDR3nt: TGTGCCAGCAGCTTAGAAAGGGGAGGACAGCCCCAGCATTTT
CDR3aa: CASSLERGGQPQHF

abundance: NA
j_gene: TRBJ2-3
v_gene: TRBV11-1
d_gene: TRBD2
CDR3nt: TGTGCCAGCAGGCCCTTTGGGCGGGAGACAGATACGCAGTATTTT
CDR3aa: CASRPFGRETDTQYF

abundance: NA
j_gene: TRBJ1-1
v_gene: TRBV10-3
d_gene: TRBD1
CDR3nt: TGTGCCATCAGAGCCCTCGACAGGGAGAACACTGAAGCTTTCTTT
CDR3aa: CAIRALDRENTEAFF

abundance: NA
j_gene: TRBJ1-2
v_gene: TRBV7-9
d_gene: TRBD1
CDR3nt: TGTGCCAGCAGCTTAGCAGGGGGCGGAAGGACTAATGGCTACACCTTC
CDR3aa: CASSLAGGGRTNGYTF

abundance: NA
j_gene: TRBJ2-1
v_gene: TRBV7-9
d_gene: TRBD2
CDR3nt: TGTGCCAGCAGCTTAGCGCTCCAGCCGACTAGCGGGGTTGATGAGCAGTTCTTC
CDR3aa: CASSLALQPTSGVDEQFF

abundance: NA
j_gene: TRBJ2-1
v_gene: TRBV5-1
d_gene: TRBD1
CDR3nt: TGCGCCAGCAGCTCGGAACAGGGGGCGGACTTCGATGAGCAGTTCTTC
CDR3aa: CASSSEQGADFDEQFF

abundance: NA
j_gene: TRBJ2-3
v_gene: TRBV19
d_gene: TRBD2
CDR3nt: TGTGCCAGTAGTTTCGGACTAGCGGGATTCACAGATACGCAGTATTTT
CDR3aa: CASSFGLAGFTDTQYF

abundance: NA
j_gene: TRBJ2-1
v_gene: TRBV9
d_gene: TRBD1
CDR3nt: TGTGCCAGCAGTCACTCGGGACAGATATACAATGAGCAGTTCTTC
CDR3aa: CASSHSGQIYNEQFF

abundance: NA
j_gene: TRBJ1-1
v_gene: TRBV18
d_gene: NA
CDR3nt: TGTGCCAGCTCACCACCAGGGGCCCTCATGAACACTGAAGCTTTCTTT
CDR3aa: CASSPPGALMNTEAFF

abundance: once
j_gene: TRBJ1-4
v_gene: TRBV6-5
d_gene: NA
CDR3nt: TGTGCCAGCAGTCTTAGCGGGGCAACTAATGAAAAACTGTTTTTT
CDR3aa: CASSLSGATNEKLFF

abundance: NA
j_gene: TRBJ2-3
v_gene: TRBV28
d_gene: NA
CDR3nt: TGTGCCAGCAGTTTGGGGGGAAGGACAGATACGCAGTATTTT
CDR3aa: CASSLGGRTDTQYF

abundance: NA
j_gene: TRBJ1-5
v_gene: TRBV7-2
d_gene: NA
CDR3nt: TGTGCCAGCAGCTTAGGCGCGGGGCAGCCCCAGCATTTT
CDR3aa: CASSLGAGQPQHF

abundance: once
j_gene: TRBJ1-5
v_gene: TRBV6-5
d_gene: TRBD1
CDR3nt: TGTGCCAGCAGACCCGGGACAGGCAATCAGCCCCAGCATTTT
CDR3aa: CASRPGTGNQPQHF

abundance: NA
j_gene: TRBJ1-5
v_gene: TRBV11-2
d_gene: NA
CDR3nt: TGTGCCAGCAGCTTGGCCATTAATAGCAATCAGCCCCAGCATTTT
CDR3aa: CASSLAINSNQPQHF

abundance: NA
j_gene: TRBJ2-1
v_gene: TRBV5-4
d_gene: TRBD2
CDR3nt: TGTGCCAGCAGCTTGAGTGGCGGGAGAAACAATGAGCAGTTCTTC
CDR3aa: CASSLSGGRNNEQFF

abundance: NA
j_gene: TRBJ2-5
v_gene: TRBV7-3
d_gene: TRBD2
CDR3nt: TGTGCCAGCAGCTTTGGGCTAGCGGGAGCAGAGACCCAGTACTTC
CDR3aa: CASSFGLAGAETQYF

abundance: NA
j_gene: TRBJ1-5
v_gene: TRBV10-3
d_gene: NA
CDR3nt: TGTGCCATCAGTGATCAGGGATCCTCCAATCAGCCCCAGCATTTT
CDR3aa: CAISDQGSSNQPQHF

abundance: NA
j_gene: TRBJ2-1
v_gene: TRBV4-2
d_gene: TRBD2
CDR3nt: TGTGCCAGCAGCCAAGGCACTAGCGGCTACAATGAGCAGTTCTTC
CDR3aa: CASSQGTSGYNEQFF

abundance: NA
j_gene: TRBJ1-2
v_gene: TRBV6-6
d_gene: NA
CDR3nt: TGTGCCAGCAGTTACTCGCAGAATGCTAACTATGGCTACACCTTC
CDR3aa: CASSYSQNANYGYTF

abundance: once
j_gene: TRBJ1-5
v_gene: TRBV19
d_gene: TRBD1
CDR3nt: TGTGCCAGTAGTGCAGACAGGGGCTCGTATAGCAATCAGCCCCAGCATTTT
CDR3aa: CASSADRGSYSNQPQHF

abundance: NA
j_gene: TRBJ1-1
v_gene: TRBV27
d_gene: TRBD1
CDR3nt: TGTGCCAGCAGTGCGGACAGGTTAAACACTGAAGCTTTCTTT
CDR3aa: CASSADRLNTEAFF

abundance: NA
j_gene: TRBJ1-1
v_gene: TRBV19
d_gene: TRBD1
CDR3nt: TGTGCCAGTAGTTCCTGGACAGGGACAAACACTGAAGCTTTCTTT
CDR3aa: CASSSWTGTNTEAFF

abundance: NA
j_gene: TRBJ2-5
v_gene: TRBV4-3
d_gene: NA
CDR3nt: TGCGCCAGCAGCCCAGAGGAGGTCTCGACGACCCAGTACTTC
CDR3aa: CASSPEEVSTTQYF

abundance: NA
j_gene: TRBJ1-2
v_gene: TRBV7-2
d_gene: NA
CDR3nt: TGTGCCAGCAGCGACAAAACTAACTATGGCTACACCTTC
CDR3aa: CASSDKTNYGYTF

abundance: NA
j_gene: TRBJ1-1
v_gene: TRBV2
d_gene: NA
CDR3nt: TGTGCCAGCACCAACGTACAGAACACTGAAGCTTTCTTT
CDR3aa: CASTNVQNTEAFF

abundance: once
j_gene: TRBJ1-5
v_gene: TRBV7-9
d_gene: NA
CDR3nt: TGTGCCAGCAGGCCCCAGGATAGCAATCAGCCCCAGCATTTT
CDR3aa: CASRPQDSNQPQHF

abundance: NA
j_gene: TRBJ2-1
v_gene: TRBV27
d_gene: TRBD1
CDR3nt: TGTGCCAGCAGTTTATGGACAGGGGTGAATGAGCAGTTCTTC
CDR3aa: CASSLWTGVNEQFF

abundance: once
j_gene: TRBJ1-2
v_gene: TRBV19
d_gene: TRBD1
CDR3nt: TGTGCCAGTAGTATGGCGGACAGGTCCTATGGCTACACCTTC
CDR3aa: CASSMADRSYGYTF

abundance: NA
j_gene: TRBJ2-7
v_gene: TRBV13
d_gene: NA
CDR3nt: TGTGCCAGCAGCTCCCCCACCAGGTCCTCCTACGAGCAGTACTTC
CDR3aa: CASSSPTRSSYEQYF

abundance: NA
j_gene: TRBJ2-3
v_gene: TRBV9
d_gene: NA
CDR3nt: TGTGCCATCTCACAGGGGGGGCGCGCAGATACGCAGTATTTT
CDR3aa: CAISQGGRADTQYF

abundance: NA
j_gene: TRBJ1-2
v_gene: TRBV6-1
d_gene: TRBD1
CDR3nt: TGTGCCAGCACCATACAGGGGGGTTTTGGCTACACCTTC
CDR3aa: CASTIQGGFGYTF

abundance: NA
j_gene: TRBJ2-2
v_gene: TRBV6-5
d_gene: NA
CDR3nt: TGTGCCAGCAGTTACGGGCTCGTACTTACCGGGGAGCTGTTTTTT
CDR3aa: CASSYGLVLTGELFF

abundance: few
j_gene: TRBJ2-7
v_gene: TRBV9
d_gene: NA
CDR3nt: TGTGCCAGCAGCGCAGGGGATGCCGAGCAGTACTTC
CDR3aa: CASSAGDAEQYF

abundance: NA
j_gene: TRBJ1-6
v_gene: TRBV5-1
d_gene: TRBD1
CDR3nt: TGCGCCAGCAGCTCCACAGGGGGTTCTAATTCACCCCTCCACTTT
CDR3aa: CASSSTGGSNSPLHF

abundance: NA
j_gene: TRBJ1-1
v_gene: TRBV7-6
d_gene: NA
CDR3nt: TGTGCCAGCCGCGCGGGGTTGGGGAACACTGAAGCTTTCTTT
CDR3aa: CASRAGLGNTEAFF

abundance: NA
j_gene: TRBJ2-3
v_gene: TRBV30
d_gene: NA
CDR3nt: TGTGCCTGGAGCCCAGGGGACCCAGGCACAGATACGCAGTATTTT
CDR3aa: CAWSPGDPGTDTQYF

abundance: NA
j_gene: TRBJ2-1
v_gene: TRBV30
d_gene: TRBD2
CDR3nt: TGTGCCTGGAGTTCTAGCGGAATTGAGCAGTTCTTC
CDR3aa: CAWSSSGIEQFF

abundance: NA
j_gene: TRBJ2-7
v_gene: TRBV27
d_gene: TRBD1
CDR3nt: TGTGCCAGCAGTTTCCTGAGCCCAACAGGGGGATCATCTTACGAGCAGTACTTC
CDR3aa: CASSFLSPTGGSSYEQYF

abundance: NA
j_gene: TRBJ1-1
v_gene: TRBV2
d_gene: NA
CDR3nt: TGTGCCAGCTCGTGGAAGCAGGGAGGGCGGAGCGACACTGAAGCTTTCTTT
CDR3aa: CASSWKQGGRSDTEAFF

abundance: NA
j_gene: TRBJ1-2
v_gene: TRBV13
d_gene: TRBD1
CDR3nt: TGTGCCAGCAGCCTCTACTGGACAGGGGGCGAGAATGGCTACACCTTC
CDR3aa: CASSLYWTGGENGYTF

abundance: NA
j_gene: TRBJ1-1
v_gene: TRBV19
d_gene: TRBD1
CDR3nt: TGTGCCAGTAGAGCAGGGGGCACTGAAGCTTTCTTT
CDR3aa: CASRAGGTEAFF

abundance: NA
j_gene: TRBJ2-1
v_gene: TRBV7-9
d_gene: NA
CDR3nt: TGTGCCAGCAGCTATCGTGAGCAGTTCTTC
CDR3aa: CASSYREQFF

abundance: NA
j_gene: TRBJ1-1
v_gene: TRBV4-3
d_gene: NA
CDR3nt: TGCGCCAGCAGCCAAGCTACGAGCACTGAAGCTTTCTTT
CDR3aa: CASSQATSTEAFF